The 12 T cell receptor beta chains reported below all come from one sample, sequenced in a study of CD8 T cells in Susac syndrome. The RNA, about 0.45 to 1 ug, was put through reverse transcription using random hexamers. TCRdb itself ran the immunoSEQ multiplex PCR reads through MiXCR, one entry per CDR3 protein. The sample contains 170,000 or so distinct CDR3 sequences, roughly 92% of which appear only once. Sequenced sample: CD4+ T cells from PBMCs. The receptors originated from a human donor with multiple sclerosis.

The chain is built from TRBV28 and TRBJ2-2; 11 bases align to TRBD2. Germline-derived CDR1 and CDR2 are MDHEN and SYDVKM. V dropped 6 bases and J dropped 0; count of bases not matched to a gene: 0. The CDR3 consists of 15 residues. The chain's CDR3 is CASRGLAANTGELFF. In nucleotides, the CDR3 is TGTGCCAGCAGGGGACTAGCGGCGAACACCGGGGAGCTGTTTTTT.

This clonotype was detected once. V gene TRBV6-5 combines with J gene TRBJ2-1; D may be TRBD2 (6 bases). The length of the CDR3 is 13 residues. Trimming stripped 2 bases from V and 10 bases from J, with 12 bases between. Per the germline V gene, CDR1 is MNHEY and CDR2 is SVGAGI. The CDR3 loop reads CASSYDLDYEQFF. The DNA for the CDR3 is TGTGCCAGCAGTTACGACCTGGACTACGAGCAGTTCTTC.

The genes are TRBV3-1 and TRBJ2-7; D perhaps matches TRBD1 (6 bases). This CDR3 contains 15 residues. The germline gives CDR1 LGHDT, CDR2 YNNKEL (reference sequence). Trimming stripped 1 base from V and 3 bases from J, with 13 bases between. The CDR3 loop reads CASSQVATGNYEQYF. In DNA form, the CDR3 reads TGTGCCAGCAGCCAAGTGGCGACAGGTAACTACGAGCAGTACTTC.

V is TRBV6-4 and J is TRBJ2-7, with a weak D call TRBD2 (6 bases). With 0 bases removed from V and 5 bases from J, the gap between germline ends came to 14 bases. The CDR3 length is 15 residues. CDR1 and CDR2 from the germline V gene are MRHNA and SNTAGT. The DNA for the CDR3 is TGTGCCAGCAGTGACTCCCGGGGGATGGGGAACGAGCAGTACTTC. It is translated as CASSDSRGMGNEQYF.

The chain couples TRBV19 to TRBJ1-5, with 8 bases identical to TRBD1. The CDR3 runs to 12 residues. Germline V gene lookup returns CDR1 LNHDA and CDR2 SQIVND (reference sequence). V shed 9 bases, J shed 7 bases, and the junction held 5 bases outside the gene matches. This CDR3 is CASSGQGQPQHF. CDR3 DNA sequence: TGTGCCAGCTCCGGACAGGGCCAGCCCCAGCATTTT.

The chain recombines TRBV20-1 with TRBJ1-1; D may be TRBD1 (5 bases). V was cut by 3 bases and J by 5 bases, with 13 bases left in between. This CDR3 is 13 amino acids long. The V gene's germline CDR1 is DFQATT and CDR2 SNEGSKA (reference sequence). The CDR3: CSARGGVRTEAFF. CDR3 nucleotides: TGCAGTGCTAGGGGAGGGGTTCGGACTGAAGCTTTCTTT.

The chain carries TRBV11-2 and TRBJ2-5; 12 positions match TRBD1. V lost 5 bases, J lost 13 bases, and 14 bases stayed unmatched. Per germline, CDR1 SGHAT and CDR2 FQNNGV. The CDR3 totals 15 residues. CDR3 nucleotides: TGTGCCAGCAGCCTCACCTGGGACAGGGGGCTCCCGGTGTACTTC. As protein: CASSLTWDRGLPVYF.

About this clonotype: One end of the junction is discordant with germline, which a read error may explain. The genes are TRBV5-1 and TRBJ2-7; possibly TRBD1 or TRBD2 for D (5 bases each). Germline V gene data show CDR1 as SGHRS and CDR2 as YFSETQ. The CDR3 length is 15 residues. The CDR3 DNA reads TGCGCCAGCAGGGCTGGGGGTAGGAGCTCCTACGAACAGTACTTC. It codes for CASRAGGRSSYEQYF.

The V and J genes are TRBV5-1 and TRBJ2-7, with 7 bases identical to TRBD1. The germline V gene has CDR1 SGHRS and CDR2 YFSETQ. The CDR3 covers 14 residues. After removal of 4 bases from V and 0 bases from J, the junction contained 4 bases not matched to a gene. CDR3 in amino acids: CASSGTASSYEQYF. The CDR3 DNA reads TGCGCCAGCAGCGGGACAGCGAGCTCCTACGAGCAGTACTTC.

The chain has TRBV28 and TRBJ2-1, with 12 bases identical to TRBD1. This CDR3 is built from 13 residues. The junction had 0 bases not matched to a gene; V was cut back by 6 bases and J by 6 bases. Germline V gene sequence: CDR1 MDHEN, CDR2 SYDVKM. The DNA of the CDR3 is TGTGCCAGCAGGGGACAGGGGGCCAATGAGCAGTTCTTC. Amino acid sequence: CASRGQGANEQFF.

This sequence joins TRBV6-5 and TRBJ1-2; 7 bases map to TRBD1. CDR3 size: 15 residues. Germline values: CDR1 MNHEY, CDR2 SVGAGI. V gave up 0 bases and J gave up 3 bases; unmatched junction bases: 4. CDR3 nucleotide sequence: TGTGCCAGCAGTTACTCCCGACAGGGTCACTATGGCTACACCTTC. This codes for CASSYSRQGHYGYTF.

V is TRBV13 and J is TRBJ2-7; D possibly corresponds to TRBD1 (6 bases). V gave up 5 bases and J gave up 5 bases, with 25 bases separating them. The V gene's germline CDR1 is PRHDT and CDR2 FYEKMQ (reference sequence). The CDR3 covers 17 residues. In nucleotides, the CDR3 is TGTGCCAGCAGCCCGAGACTTAAGACAGGCCAGTTTGACGAGCAGTACTTC. Encoded protein: CASSPRLKTGQFDEQYF. The full variable domain, rest sourced from reference TRBV13 and TRBJ2-7, is AAGVIQSPRHLIKEKRETATLKCYPIPRHDTVYWYQQGPGQDPQFLISFYEKMQSDKGSIPDRFSAQQFSDYHSELNMSSLELGDSALYFCASSPRLKTGQFDEQYFGPGTRLTVT.